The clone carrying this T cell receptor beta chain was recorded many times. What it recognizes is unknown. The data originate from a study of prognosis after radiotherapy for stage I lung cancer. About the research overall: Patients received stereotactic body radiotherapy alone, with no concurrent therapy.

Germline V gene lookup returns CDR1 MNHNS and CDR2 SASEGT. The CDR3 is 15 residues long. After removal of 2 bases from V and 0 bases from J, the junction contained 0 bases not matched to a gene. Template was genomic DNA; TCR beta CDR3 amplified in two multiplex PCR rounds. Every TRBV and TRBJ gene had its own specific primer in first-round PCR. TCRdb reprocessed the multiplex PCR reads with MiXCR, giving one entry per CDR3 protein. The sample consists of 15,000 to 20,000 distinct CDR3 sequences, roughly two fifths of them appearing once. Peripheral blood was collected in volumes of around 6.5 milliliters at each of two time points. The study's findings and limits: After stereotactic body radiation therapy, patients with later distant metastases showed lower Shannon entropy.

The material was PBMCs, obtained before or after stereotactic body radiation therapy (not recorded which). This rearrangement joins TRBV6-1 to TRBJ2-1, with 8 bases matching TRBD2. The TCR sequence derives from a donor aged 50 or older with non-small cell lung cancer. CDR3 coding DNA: TGTGCCAGCAGTGAACTAGCGGGCTCCTACAATGAGCAGTTCTTC. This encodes CASSELAGSYNEQFF.